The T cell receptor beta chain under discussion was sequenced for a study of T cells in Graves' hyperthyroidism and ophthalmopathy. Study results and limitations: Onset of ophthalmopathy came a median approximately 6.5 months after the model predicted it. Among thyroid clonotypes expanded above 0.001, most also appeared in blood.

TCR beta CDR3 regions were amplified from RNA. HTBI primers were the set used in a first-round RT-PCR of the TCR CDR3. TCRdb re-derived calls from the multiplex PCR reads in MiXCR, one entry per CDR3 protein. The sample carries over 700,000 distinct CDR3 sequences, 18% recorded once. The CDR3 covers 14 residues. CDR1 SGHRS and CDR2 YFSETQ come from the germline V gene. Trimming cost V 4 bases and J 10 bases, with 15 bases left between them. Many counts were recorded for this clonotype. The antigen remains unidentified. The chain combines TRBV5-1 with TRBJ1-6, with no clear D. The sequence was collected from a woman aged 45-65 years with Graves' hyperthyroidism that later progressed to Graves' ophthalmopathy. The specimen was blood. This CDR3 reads CASSPVPDRSPLHF. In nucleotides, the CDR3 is TGCGCCAGCAGCCCGGTCCCCGACCGGTCACCCCTCCACTTT.